Following are 14 T cell receptor beta chains from one sample sequenced in a study of blood T cell repertoires in COVID-19. Only in-frame clones appear in the TCRdb table, and some are missing; sequencing was by immunoSEQ multiplex PCR. This table holds around 290,000 clones, roughly 86% found once. Sequenced: peripheral blood. The receptors here all came from a woman aged 45-59 years who had recovered from COVID-19.

The genes are TRBV4-2 and TRBJ1-2; TRBD1 is a possible D gene (6 bases). V was trimmed by 0 bases and J by 4 bases, leaving 9 bases between them. Germline assignment: CDR1 LGHNA and CDR2 YNFKEQ. The CDR3 spans 14 residues. As DNA, the CDR3 is TGTGCCAGCAGCCAAGACGGACAGCTCTATGGCTACACCTTC. This translates into CASSQDGQLYGYTF.

J is TRBJ2-7 and V is TRBV7-9; D is possibly TRBD1 (6 bases). CDR1 is SEHNR, CDR2 FQNEAQ, per germline (reference sequence). The V end was cut by 3 bases, the J end by 10 bases, with 16 bases between. This CDR3 region has 13 residues. The CDR3 is CASSFRGSPSQYF. The CDR3 DNA is TGTGCCAGCAGCTTCAGGGGATCCCCGTCCCAGTACTTC.

The CDR3 sequence is CASSRREGHTGELFF. As DNA, the CDR3 is TGTGCCAGTAGTAGGAGGGAGGGCCACACCGGGGAGCTGTTTTTT. The chain combines TRBV19 with TRBJ2-2; 7 nucleotides agree with TRBD2. In germline, CDR1 is LNHDA, CDR2 SQIVND (reference sequence). CDR3 length: 15 residues. V lost 4 bases, J lost 3 bases, and 5 bases stayed unmatched.

Written as DNA, the CDR3 is TGCGCCAGCAGCTTGGGACAGGGAAAAATCTCCTATTACGAGCAGTACTTC. Translated: CASSLGQGKISYYEQYF. The rearrangement links TRBV5-1 to TRBJ2-7; 7 nucleotides align to TRBD1. The CDR3 length is 17 residues. From germline, CDR1 is SGHRS and CDR2 YFSETQ. Trimming cost V 0 bases and J 4 bases; bases outside gene matches: 13.

This chain links TRBV24-1 with TRBJ2-7, with 10 nucleotides matching TRBD1. V lost 4 bases, J lost 5 bases, and 4 bases stayed unmatched. Germline V gene data show CDR1 as KGHDR and CDR2 as SFDVKD. The CDR3 totals 14 residues. In DNA form, the CDR3 reads TGTGCCACCAGTGACCCCGGGACAGGGGACGAGCAGTACTTC. Translating gives CATSDPGTGDEQYF.

The chain carries TRBV19 and TRBJ2-7; 7 nucleotides match TRBD2. Germline V gene lookup returns CDR1 LNHDA and CDR2 SQIVND (reference sequence). Losses at the gene ends were 1 base for V and 2 bases for J; bases not matched to a gene: 17. This CDR3 contains 19 residues. The CDR3 loop reads CASSIGQESSGCGTYEQYF. For the CDR3, the DNA is TGTGCCAGTAGTATAGGGCAGGAGAGTAGCGGGTGTGGAACCTACGAGCAGTACTTC.

The gene calls are TRBV5-1 and TRBJ1-1; perhaps TRBD1 as D (6 bases). V was shortened by 0 bases and J by 8 bases, with 14 bases between the two germline ends. Germline V gives CDR1 SGHRS, CDR2 YFSETQ. The CDR3 sequence is 14 residues long. The CDR3 nucleotides read TGCGCCAGCAGCTTGGAAGGGACATCAACAGAAGCTTTCTTT. Its translation is CASSLEGTSTEAFF.

The chain employs TRBV7-2 and TRBJ2-2; D is unclear. The CDR3 totals 14 residues. Germline values: CDR1 SGHTA, CDR2 FQGNSA. Trimming removed 1 base at V and 4 bases at J, with 7 bases between. CDR3 sequence (DNA): TGTGCCAGCAGCTTAGGGGCAACCACCGGGGAGCTGTTTTTT. The encoded protein is CASSLGATTGELFF.

V gene TRBV7-2 combines with J gene TRBJ1-2, with D possibly TRBD1 on 5 matching bases. Germline CDR1 SGHTA, CDR2 FQGNSA. The CDR3 extends over 14 amino acids. V lost 5 bases, J lost 5 bases, and 15 bases lay in between. CDR3 region: CASSPLGGDYGYTF. The CDR3 DNA follows: TGTGCCAGCAGCCCCCTGGGGGGGGATTATGGCTACACCTTC.

V usage is TRBV10-2 and J usage is TRBJ2-7; D is perhaps TRBD1 (5 bases). The CDR3 length is 12 residues. The germline V gene has CDR1 WSHSY and CDR2 SAAADI. V dropped 4 bases and J dropped 4 bases, with 8 bases sitting between them. The CDR3, as DNA: TGCGCCAGCAGTGGTAGGGGATACGAGCAGTACTTC. Translating gives CASSGRGYEQYF.

This chain uses TRBV6-5 with TRBJ1-2; D gene ambiguous. The CDR3 is 13 residues long. Trimming left V 3 bases short and J 7 bases short, with 12 bases between. The germline V gene has CDR1 MNHEY and CDR2 SVGAGI. The chain's CDR3 is CASSYIGVFGYTF. CDR3 sequence (DNA): TGTGCCAGCAGTTATATCGGGGTCTTTGGCTACACCTTC.

This rearrangement joins TRBV5-4 to TRBJ2-1, with D unclear. This CDR3 is 14 amino acids long. CDR1 and CDR2 (germline): SGHNT, YYREEE (reference sequence). Trimming cost V 1 base and J 3 bases, with 8 bases left between them. This CDR3 reads CASSLSARYNEQFF. The CDR3 DNA follows: TGTGCCAGCAGCTTGTCTGCGCGCTACAATGAGCAGTTCTTC.

The V gene is TRBV2, the J gene TRBJ1-2; the D gene is possibly TRBD1 (6 bases). Deletions cut 8 bases from V and 0 bases from J, with 10 bases between. In germline, CDR1 is SNHLY, CDR2 FYNNEI. The CDR3 totals 13 residues. CDR3 sequence (DNA): TGTGCCAGCCCCGGGACAACTAACTATGGCTACACCTTC. It codes for CASPGTTNYGYTF.

The chain joins TRBV11-2 to TRBJ2-1; 9 positions agree with TRBD1. Looked up from germline, CDR1 is SGHAT and CDR2 is FQNNGV. Germline trimming cut 5 bases from V and 8 bases from J; bases unmatched to any gene: 7. The CDR3 consists of 14 residues. The CDR3 DNA sequence: TGTGCCAGCAGCCCCGGACAGGGGAATCATGAGCAGTTCTTC. Protein sequence: CASSPGQGNHEQFF.